This note documents a single TCR beta chain sequence. Germline V gene lookup returns CDR1 MDHEN and CDR2 SYDVKM. This CDR3 is 17 amino acids long. Trimming shortened V by 0 bases and J by 5 bases, and 19 bases separated the two germline ends. Sequencing was performed with immunoSEQ multiplex PCR; in TCRdb, only in-frame clones are kept and a portion is missing. This sample has about 12,000 clones; 85% to 95% occur once, and the top ten carry around 7.9%. The sample originates from a study of technical replicates of blood from a handful of donors. The specimen sequenced was PBMCs. The clonotype originates from a human donor in good health. This chain joins TRBV28 and TRBJ1-2; weak D call: TRBD1 (5 bases). The CDR3 here is CASSLWGGGEGDYGYTF. The CDR3 coding sequence is TGTGCCAGCAGTTTATGGGGCGGCGGTGAAGGGGATTATGGCTACACCTTC.